A single sample gave rise to the 24 T cell receptor beta chains below, sequenced in a study of human T cells and chemical hapten exposure. Time point described: patch test 1, 2 weeks after DPC sensitization. The treatment here: therapeutic diphenylcyclopropenone sensitization with weekly scalp DPC. TCRdb re-called the RACE reads with MiXCR, one entry per CDR3 protein. The data hold about 49,000 distinct CDR3 sequences, with about a tenth observed a single time. The material sequenced was whole blood, taken in connection with sensitization to the hapten diphenylcyclopropenone (DPC). The receptors were gathered from a woman in her 50s with alopecia areata. Some clones in this sample may be carry-over from other donors' samples.

This clonotype appeared many times. The chain couples TRBV4-3 to TRBJ1-4; D gene ambiguous. This CDR3 has 15 amino acids. Germline CDR1 is LGHNA and CDR2 is YSLEER. Trimming took off 4 bases at V and 0 bases at J, with 9 bases between the two ends. CDR3 in DNA: TGCGCCAGCAGCCCCCGACTTGCAACTAATGAAAAACTGTTTTTT. Its protein is CASSPRLATNEKLFF.

This clonotype has a handful of counts. The chain has TRBV20-1 and TRBJ1-2, with TRBD1 matching over 7 bases. CDR3 size: 11 residues. Looked up from germline, CDR1 is DFQATT and CDR2 is SNEGSKA (reference sequence). V was clipped by 2 bases and J by 7 bases; unmatched bases: 1. This CDR3 reads CSARRQGGYTF. The DNA for the CDR3 is TGCAGTGCTAGACGACAGGGTGGCTACACCTTC.

In its sample, this clonotype was seen many times. This sequence joins TRBV4-1 and TRBJ1-1, with no clear D. There are 14 residues in the CDR3. V was shortened by 3 bases and J by 8 bases, with 16 bases between the two germline ends. The germline CDR1 and CDR2 sequences are MGHRA and YSYEKL. The CDR3 DNA reads as TGCGCCAGCAGCCACCCCGTGGTAAGGGAAGAAGCTTTCTTT. It translates to CASSHPVVREEAFF.

The chain is built from TRBV7-2 and TRBJ2-1; 12 bases are shared with TRBD2. This CDR3 has 16 amino acids. V shed 1 base, J shed 6 bases, and the junction held 4 bases outside the gene matches. Germline assignment: CDR1 SGHTA and CDR2 FQGNSA. CDR3 sequence: CASSLGLAGGVNEQFF. CDR3 DNA: TGTGCCAGCAGCTTAGGCCTAGCGGGAGGGGTCAATGAGCAGTTCTTC.

In its sample, this clonotype was seen many times. This sequence joins TRBV2 and TRBJ1-5, with D unclear. Trimming stripped 4 bases from V and 3 bases from J, with 4 bases between. Germline CDR1 SNHLY, CDR2 FYNNEI. The CDR3 extends over 12 amino acids. As DNA, the CDR3 is TGTGCCAGCAGTGGTAACAATCAGCCCCAGCATTTT. This sequence encodes CASSGNNQPQHF.

At least ten counts were recorded for this clonotype. The V gene is TRBV20-1, the J gene TRBJ1-5, with D unresolved. Germline V gene lookup returns CDR1 DFQATT and CDR2 SNEGSKA (reference sequence). Trimming took off 3 bases at V and 1 base at J, with 7 bases between the two ends. CDR3 length: 13 residues. The CDR3: CSASPDSNQPQHF. CDR3 in DNA: TGCAGTGCTAGCCCCGACAGCAATCAGCCCCAGCATTTT.

This clonotype showed up many times. The chain couples TRBV4-3 to TRBJ2-7, with D possibly being TRBD1 (6 bases). The CDR3 sequence is 16 residues long. The V end was cut by 3 bases, the J end by 3 bases, with 18 bases between. Germline loops: CDR1 LGHNA, CDR2 YSLEER. DNA for the CDR3: TGCGCCAGCAGCCACCCGGACAGCTTGTGGGGCTACGAGCAGTACTTC. Encoded protein: CASSHPDSLWGYEQYF.

There are many counts of this clonotype. CDR3 sequence: CASSPLEGTNYGYTF. The DNA of the CDR3 is TGTGCCAGCTCACCTTTGGAGGGAACTAACTATGGCTACACCTTC. The genes are TRBV18 and TRBJ1-2; no clear D gene. The CDR3 consists of 15 residues. CDR1 is KGHSH and CDR2 is LQKENI in the germline V gene. Trimming shortened V by 3 bases and J by 0 bases, and 11 bases separated the two germline ends.

This clonotype has at least ten counts. The chain combines TRBV2 with TRBJ2-7; no reliable D call. The length of the CDR3 is 12 residues. Germline assignment: CDR1 SNHLY and CDR2 FYNNEI. Trimming shortened V by 6 bases and J by 4 bases, and 10 bases separated the two germline ends. The CDR3 bases are TGTGCCAGCAGCAAAGCTGGTTACGAGCAGTACTTC. Translated, it gives CASSKAGYEQYF.

There are many counts of this clonotype. J is TRBJ2-3 and V is TRBV5-1; 7 nucleotides line up with TRBD1. CDR1 and CDR2 (germline): SGHRS, YFSETQ. There are 14 residues in the CDR3. Trimming at V came to 2 bases and at J to 4 bases, leaving 4 bases not matched to a gene. The CDR3 coding sequence is TGCGCCAGCAGCTTAGGGGGCGAGGCAGATACGCAGTATTTT. Translated, it gives CASSLGGEADTQYF.

The rearrangement links TRBV7-2 to TRBJ2-5, with no clear D. CDR1 and CDR2 from the germline V gene are SGHTA and FQGNSA. V was pared by 1 base and J by 5 bases, with 8 bases between. The CDR3 sequence is 13 residues long. Written as DNA, the CDR3 is TGTGCCAGCAGCTTAGGACTTCTGGAGACCCAGTACTTC. As protein: CASSLGLLETQYF.

V gene TRBV4-3 combines with J gene TRBJ2-1; 7 bases are a match to TRBD2. Looked up from germline, CDR1 is LGHNA and CDR2 is YSLEER. V was pared by 0 bases and J by 0 bases, with 8 bases of the junction left unmatched. The CDR3 runs 18 residues. This chain's CDR3 is CASSQDWGASGSYNEQFF. CDR3 DNA sequence: TGCGCCAGCAGCCAAGATTGGGGAGCTAGCGGCTCCTACAATGAGCAGTTCTTC.

This clonotype was seen ten or more times. The chain joins TRBV18 to TRBJ2-7; D unclear. CDR1 KGHSH and CDR2 LQKENI come from the germline V gene. CDR3 length: 12 residues. Trimming removed 3 bases from V and 4 bases from J, with 7 bases in between. The CDR3 DNA reads TGTGCCAGCTCACCGGGTCGGTACGAGCAGTACTTC. It codes for CASSPGRYEQYF.

Ten or more counts support this clonotype. This chain uses TRBV18 with TRBJ1-6; D is possibly TRBD1 (5 bases). With 4 bases removed from V and 2 bases from J, the gap between germline ends came to 6 bases. The germline V gene has CDR1 KGHSH and CDR2 LQKENI. The CDR3 is 14 residues long. The CDR3 coding sequence is TGTGCCAGCTCACGGGACGCCTATAATTCACCCCTCCACTTT. It specifies CASSRDAYNSPLHF.

The rearrangement joins TRBV7-2 to TRBJ2-7; TRBD2 agrees at 8 bases. Trimming cost V 1 base and J 1 base; bases outside gene matches: 6. Per the germline V gene, CDR1 is SGHTA and CDR2 is FQGNSA. The CDR3 consists of 16 residues. The CDR3 loop reads CASSLEALAASYEQYF. The CDR3 coding sequence is TGTGCCAGCAGCTTAGAGGCACTAGCGGCTTCCTACGAGCAGTACTTC.

At least ten counts were recorded for this clonotype. The V call is TRBV12-3 or TRBV12-4, the J call TRBJ2-1; 7 bases match TRBD2. The CDR3 has 16 amino acids. V was clipped by 6 bases and J by 5 bases; unmatched bases: 13. The CDR3 DNA reads TGTGCCAGCAGAATAGCGGGCCAGCGTAATAACAATGAGCAGTTCTTC. It encodes CASRIAGQRNNNEQFF.

The sample holds a few counts of this clonotype. The CDR3 loop reads CSVTPGAGSSYEQYF. Written as DNA, the CDR3 is TGCAGCGTCACCCCGGGCGCAGGGAGCTCCTACGAGCAGTACTTC. The rearrangement links TRBV29-1 to TRBJ2-7; D may match TRBD1 or TRBD2 (5 bases each). The CDR3 totals 15 residues. Between the trimmed V and J ends, which lost 6 bases and 0 bases, there was a span of 18 bases. Germline CDR1 SQVTM, CDR2 ANQGSEA.

This clonotype was seen a handful of times. This chain joins TRBV7-2 and TRBJ2-3; D unclear. Trimming removed 5 bases at V and 1 base at J, with 16 bases between. The length of the CDR3 is 16 residues. Germline V gene lookup returns CDR1 SGHTA and CDR2 FQGNSA. The CDR3 loop is CASSPSQHQGTDTQYF. CDR3 coding DNA: TGTGCCAGCAGCCCCAGCCAGCATCAAGGCACAGATACGCAGTATTTT.

The chain couples TRBV6-2 or TRBV6-3 to TRBJ2-1; 8 nucleotides line up with TRBD1. Germline V CDR1 and CDR2: MNHEY, SVGEGT. The CDR3 sequence is 14 residues long. The J segment lost 6 bases and the V segment lost 6 bases, leaving 7 bases of the junction unmatched. Here the CDR3 DNA reads TGTGCCAGCAGCTCGGGACAGGAAAGCAATGAGCAGTTCTTC. Its translation: CASSSGQESNEQFF.

This clonotype was seen many times. The genes are TRBV24-1 and TRBJ2-3, with TRBD2 identical over 9 bases. Per the germline V gene, CDR1 is KGHDR and CDR2 is SFDVKD. This CDR3 has 16 amino acids. J gave up 3 bases and V 4 bases, and 7 bases lay outside the gene matches. In DNA form, the CDR3 reads TGTGCCACCAGTGACCTTAGCGGGAGTGATACAGATACGCAGTATTTT. Translating gives CATSDLSGSDTDTQYF.

This clonotype was picked up many times. This sequence joins TRBV7-6 and TRBJ2-7; weak D call: TRBD2 (5 bases). Per germline, CDR1 SGHVS and CDR2 FNYEAQ. The CDR3 is 14 amino acids. The ends were cut back, 5 bases at V and 2 bases at J, with 13 bases in the middle. The CDR3, as DNA: TGTGCCAGCAGCCTCGGGGAGTCCGCCTACGAGCAGTACTTC. It translates to CASSLGESAYEQYF.

This clonotype was seen ten or more times. The chain carries TRBV7-2 and TRBJ1-4; D may be TRBD1 (5 bases). The CDR3 loop spans 16 amino acids. The V and J ends lost 3 bases and 5 bases respectively, with 16 bases between them. Germline CDR1 reads SGHTA; CDR2 reads FQGNSA. The CDR3 loop is CASSFDVGRSNEKLFF. The CDR3 nucleotides are TGTGCCAGCAGCTTTGATGTGGGACGTTCGAATGAAAAACTGTTTTTT.

This clonotype was observed many times. The gene calls are TRBV19 and TRBJ2-1, with D perhaps TRBD1 (6 bases). The ends were cut back, 6 bases at V and 9 bases at J, with 18 bases in the middle. The germline gives CDR1 LNHDA, CDR2 SQIVND (reference sequence). The CDR3 length is 14 residues. The CDR3 nucleotides read TGTGCCAGTAGCCGCCCAATACAGGGTATTGAGCAGTTCTTC. Translating gives CASSRPIQGIEQFF. The full variable domain, its missing parts supplied by reference TRBV19 and TRBJ2-1, is DGGITQSPKYLFRKEGQNVTLSCEQNLNHDAMYWYRQDPGQGLRLIYYSQIVNDFQKGDIAEGYSVSREKKESFPLTVTSAQKNPTAFYLCASSRPIQGIEQFFGPGTRLTVL.

Ten or more counts support this clonotype. The chain recombines TRBV6-5 with TRBJ2-7; D might be TRBD1 (6 bases). Germline V gene sequence: CDR1 MNHEY, CDR2 SVGAGI. The CDR3 consists of 15 residues. The V gene lost 7 bases and the J gene lost 3 bases, with 19 bases spanning the gap. In DNA form, the CDR3 reads TGTGCCAGCACCGCCCCCACCAGGGGTCTCTACGAGCAGTACTTC. Protein: CASTAPTRGLYEQYF.